This TCR beta chain comes out of a study of T cells in Graves' hyperthyroidism and ophthalmopathy. Study observations and caveats: Most clonotypes expanded in thyroid above 0.001 were likewise present in blood. Progression to ophthalmopathy was predicted a median of 6.5 months early.

Calling Graves' hyperthyroidism stable meant ophthalmopathy did not progress within 18 months. PBMCs were sourced from over 8.5 ml fresh peripheral blood. Regions amplified from RNA transcripts were the TCR beta CDR3 regions. Primed by the HTBI set, a first-round RT-PCR was run on the TCR CDR3. TCRdb redid the calling of the multiplex PCR reads with MiXCR, one entry per CDR3 protein. Of 460,000 or so distinct CDR3 sequences listed, about an eighth were seen once; the top ten hold over 15%. The germline gives CDR1 MNHEY, CDR2 SMNVEV (reference sequence). With 3 bases removed from V and 3 bases from J, the gap between germline ends came to 11 bases. This CDR3 has 14 residues. This clonotype has at least ten counts. Its antigen is not identified.

The rearrangement uses TRBV27 and TRBJ2-5; TRBD2 might be the D (6 bases). This clonotype originated in a woman between 18 and 29 years old with Graves' hyperthyroidism. Sequenced sample: blood. This CDR3 reads CASSFTSPKETQYF. CDR3 nucleotide sequence: TGTGCCAGCAGTTTCACTAGCCCAAAAGAGACCCAGTACTTC.